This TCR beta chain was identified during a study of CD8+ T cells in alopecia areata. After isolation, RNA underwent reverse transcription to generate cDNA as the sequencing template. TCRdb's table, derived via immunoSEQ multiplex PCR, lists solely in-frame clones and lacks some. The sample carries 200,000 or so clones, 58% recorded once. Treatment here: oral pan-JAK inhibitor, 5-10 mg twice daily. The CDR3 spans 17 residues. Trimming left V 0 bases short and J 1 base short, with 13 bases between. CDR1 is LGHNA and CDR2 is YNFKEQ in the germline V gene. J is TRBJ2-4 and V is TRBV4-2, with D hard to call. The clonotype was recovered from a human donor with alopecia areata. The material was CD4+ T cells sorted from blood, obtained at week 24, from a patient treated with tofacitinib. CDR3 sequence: CASSQESRRSAKNIQYF. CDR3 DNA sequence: TGTGCCAGCAGCCAAGAATCTAGGCGGTCTGCCAAAAACATTCAGTACTTC.